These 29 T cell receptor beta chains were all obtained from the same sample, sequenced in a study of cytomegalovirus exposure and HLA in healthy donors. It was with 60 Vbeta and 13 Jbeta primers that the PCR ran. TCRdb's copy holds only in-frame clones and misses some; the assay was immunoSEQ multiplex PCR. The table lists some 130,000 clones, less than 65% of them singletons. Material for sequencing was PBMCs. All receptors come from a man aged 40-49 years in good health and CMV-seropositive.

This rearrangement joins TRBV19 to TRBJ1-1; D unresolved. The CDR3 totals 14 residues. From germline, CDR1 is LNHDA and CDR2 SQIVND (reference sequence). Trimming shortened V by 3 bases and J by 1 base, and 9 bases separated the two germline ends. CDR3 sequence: CASSISETNTEAFF. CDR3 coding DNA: TGTGCCAGTAGTATCTCAGAAACGAACACTGAAGCTTTCTTT.

CDR3 amino acids: CASSPVGAGEGLEAFF. DNA for the CDR3: TGTGCCAGCAGCCCCGTCGGAGCAGGGGAAGGCCTTGAAGCTTTCTTT. The rearrangement links TRBV5-4 to TRBJ1-1; TRBD1 is a possible D gene (6 bases). The CDR3 totals 16 residues. V lost 4 bases, J lost 7 bases, and 23 bases lay in between. The V gene's germline CDR1 is SGHNT and CDR2 YYREEE (reference sequence).

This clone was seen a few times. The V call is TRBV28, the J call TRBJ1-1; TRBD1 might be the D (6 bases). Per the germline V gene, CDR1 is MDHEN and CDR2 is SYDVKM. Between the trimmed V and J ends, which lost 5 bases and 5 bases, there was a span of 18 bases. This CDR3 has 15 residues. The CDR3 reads CASSPGTRWSTEAFF. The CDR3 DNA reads TGTGCCAGCAGTCCAGGGACACGCTGGTCGACTGAAGCTTTCTTT.

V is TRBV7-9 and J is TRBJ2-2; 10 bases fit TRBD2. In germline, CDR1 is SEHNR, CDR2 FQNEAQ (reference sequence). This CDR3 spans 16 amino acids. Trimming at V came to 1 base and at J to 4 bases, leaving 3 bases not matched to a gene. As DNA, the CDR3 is TGTGCCAGCAGCTTAGGGCTAGCGGGAGTCACCGGGGAGCTGTTTTTT. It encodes CASSLGLAGVTGELFF.

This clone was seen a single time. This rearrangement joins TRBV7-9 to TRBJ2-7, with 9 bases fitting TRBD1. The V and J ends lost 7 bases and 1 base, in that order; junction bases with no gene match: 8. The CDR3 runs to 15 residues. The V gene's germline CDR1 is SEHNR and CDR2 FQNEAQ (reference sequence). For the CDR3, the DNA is TGTGCCAGCATCCCCCCGGACAGGGGATCCTACGAGCAGTACTTC. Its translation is CASIPPDRGSYEQYF.

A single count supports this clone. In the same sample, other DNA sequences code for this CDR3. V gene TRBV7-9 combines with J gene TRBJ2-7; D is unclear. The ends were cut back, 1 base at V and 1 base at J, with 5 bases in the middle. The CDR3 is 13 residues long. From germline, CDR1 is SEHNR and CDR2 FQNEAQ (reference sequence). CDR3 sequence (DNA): TGTGCCAGCAGCTTAGAATCGTCCTACGAGCAGTACTTC. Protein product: CASSLESSYEQYF.

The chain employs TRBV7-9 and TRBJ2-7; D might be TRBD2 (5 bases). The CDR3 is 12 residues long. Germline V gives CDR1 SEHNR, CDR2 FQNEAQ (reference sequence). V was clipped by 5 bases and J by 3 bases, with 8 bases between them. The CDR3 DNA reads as TGTGCCAGCAGCCCCCGGGACTACGAGCAGTACTTC. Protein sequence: CASSPRDYEQYF.

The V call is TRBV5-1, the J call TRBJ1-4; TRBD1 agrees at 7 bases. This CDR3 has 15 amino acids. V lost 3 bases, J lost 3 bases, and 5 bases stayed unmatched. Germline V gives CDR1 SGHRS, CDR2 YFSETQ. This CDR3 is CASSSQGRPNEKLFF. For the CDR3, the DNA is TGCGCCAGCAGCTCACAGGGGCGGCCTAATGAAAAACTGTTTTTT.

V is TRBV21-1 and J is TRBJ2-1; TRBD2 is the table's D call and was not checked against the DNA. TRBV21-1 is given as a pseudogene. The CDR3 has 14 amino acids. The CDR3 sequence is CASNPRERGTEQFF. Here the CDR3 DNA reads TGTGCCAGCAACCCGAGGGAACGGGGGACTGAGCAGTTCTTC.

The CDR3 nucleotides are TGCGCCAGCAGTGAGCCCGGGGAGGGGAAGGGGGGCACTGAAGCTTTCTTT. Protein: CASSEPGEGKGGTEAFF. The chain combines TRBV10-2 with TRBJ1-1; maybe TRBD1 (6 bases). The CDR3 runs to 17 residues. V gave up 2 bases and J gave up 4 bases, with 20 bases separating them. The germline gives CDR1 WSHSY, CDR2 SAAADI.

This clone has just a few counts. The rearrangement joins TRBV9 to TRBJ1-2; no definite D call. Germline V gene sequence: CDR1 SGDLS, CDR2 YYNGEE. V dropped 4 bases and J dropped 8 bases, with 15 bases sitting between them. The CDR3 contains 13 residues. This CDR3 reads CASSQTGVRGYTF. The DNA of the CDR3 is TGTGCCAGCAGCCAAACCGGAGTAAGGGGCTACACCTTC.

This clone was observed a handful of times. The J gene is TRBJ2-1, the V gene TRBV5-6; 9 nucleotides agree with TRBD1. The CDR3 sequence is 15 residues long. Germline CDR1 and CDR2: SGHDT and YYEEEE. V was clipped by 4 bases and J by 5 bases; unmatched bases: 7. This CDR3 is CASSERGQGHNEQFF. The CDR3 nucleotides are TGTGCCAGCAGCGAGCGGGGACAGGGCCACAATGAGCAGTTCTTC.

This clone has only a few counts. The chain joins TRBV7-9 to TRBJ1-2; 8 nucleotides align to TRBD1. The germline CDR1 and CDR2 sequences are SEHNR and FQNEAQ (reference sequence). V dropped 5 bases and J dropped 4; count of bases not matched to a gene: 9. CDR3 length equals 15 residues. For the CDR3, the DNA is TGTGCCAGCAGCCCCAACAGGGGGGAGTCCTATGGCTACACCTTC. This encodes CASSPNRGESYGYTF. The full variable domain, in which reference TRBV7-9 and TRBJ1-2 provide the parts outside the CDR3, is DTGVSQNPRHKITKRGQNVTFRCDPISEHNRLYWYRQTLGQGPEFLTYFQNEAQLEKSRLLSDRFSAERPKGSFSTLEIQRTEQGDSAMYLCASSPNRGESYGYTFGSGTRLTVV.

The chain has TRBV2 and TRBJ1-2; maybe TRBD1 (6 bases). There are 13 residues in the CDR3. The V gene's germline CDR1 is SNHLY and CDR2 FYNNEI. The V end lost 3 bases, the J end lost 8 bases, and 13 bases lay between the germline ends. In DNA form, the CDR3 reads TGTGCCAGCAGTGATATAAACAGGGACGGCTACACCTTC. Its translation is CASSDINRDGYTF.

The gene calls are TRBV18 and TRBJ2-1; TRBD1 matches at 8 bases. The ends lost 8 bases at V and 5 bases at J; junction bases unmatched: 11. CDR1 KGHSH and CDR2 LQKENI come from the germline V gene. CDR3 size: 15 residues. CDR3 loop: CASLRGQGLHNEQFF. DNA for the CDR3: TGTGCCAGCCTAAGAGGACAGGGCCTCCACAATGAGCAGTTCTTC.

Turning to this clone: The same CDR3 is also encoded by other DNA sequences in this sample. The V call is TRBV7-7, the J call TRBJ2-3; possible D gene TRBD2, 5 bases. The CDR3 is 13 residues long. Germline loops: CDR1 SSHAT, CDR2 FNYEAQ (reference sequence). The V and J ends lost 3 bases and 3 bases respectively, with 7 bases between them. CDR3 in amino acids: CASSLSGTDTQYF. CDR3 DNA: TGTGCCAGCAGCTTGTCGGGGACAGATACGCAGTATTTT.

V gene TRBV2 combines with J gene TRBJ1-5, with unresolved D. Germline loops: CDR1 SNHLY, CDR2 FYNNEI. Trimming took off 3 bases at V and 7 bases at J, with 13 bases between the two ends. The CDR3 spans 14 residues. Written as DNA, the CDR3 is TGTGCCAGCAGTGAGGAGGGTGGAAGACAGCCCCAGCATTTT. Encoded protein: CASSEEGGRQPQHF.

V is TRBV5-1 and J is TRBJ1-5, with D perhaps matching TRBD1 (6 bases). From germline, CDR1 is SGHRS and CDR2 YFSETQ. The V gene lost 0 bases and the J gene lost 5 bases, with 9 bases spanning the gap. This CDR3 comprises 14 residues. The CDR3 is CASSLESGDQPQHF. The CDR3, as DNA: TGCGCCAGCAGCTTGGAGTCAGGGGATCAGCCCCAGCATTTT. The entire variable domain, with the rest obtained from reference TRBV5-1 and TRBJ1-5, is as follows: KAGVTQTPRYLIKTRGQQVTLSCSPISGHRSVSWYQQTPGQGLQFLFEYFSETQRNKGNFPGRFSGRQFSNSRSEMNVSTLELGDSALYLCASSLESGDQPQHFGDGTRLSIL.

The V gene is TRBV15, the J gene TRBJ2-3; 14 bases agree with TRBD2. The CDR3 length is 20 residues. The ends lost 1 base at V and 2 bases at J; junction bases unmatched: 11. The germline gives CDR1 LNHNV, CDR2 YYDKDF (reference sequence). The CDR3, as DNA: TGTGCCACCAGCAGAGTCCTGACTAGCGGGGGGGCCGGATCCACAGATACGCAGTATTTT. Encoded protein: CATSRVLTSGGAGSTDTQYF.

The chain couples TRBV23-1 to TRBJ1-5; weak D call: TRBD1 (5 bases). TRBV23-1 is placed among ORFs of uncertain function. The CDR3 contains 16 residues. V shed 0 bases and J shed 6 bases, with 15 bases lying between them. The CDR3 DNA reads TGCGCCAGCAGTCAATCTGGGGGTACCGGGGGTCAGCCCCAGCATTTT. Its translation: CASSQSGGTGGQPQHF.

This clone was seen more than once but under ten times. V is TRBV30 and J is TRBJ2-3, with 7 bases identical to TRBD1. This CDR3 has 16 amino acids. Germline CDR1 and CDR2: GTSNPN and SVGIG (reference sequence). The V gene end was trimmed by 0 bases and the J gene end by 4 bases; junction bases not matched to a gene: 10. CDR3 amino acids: CAWSVPGQFFPDTQYF. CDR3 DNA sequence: TGTGCCTGGAGTGTACCGGGACAGTTCTTTCCAGATACGCAGTATTTT.

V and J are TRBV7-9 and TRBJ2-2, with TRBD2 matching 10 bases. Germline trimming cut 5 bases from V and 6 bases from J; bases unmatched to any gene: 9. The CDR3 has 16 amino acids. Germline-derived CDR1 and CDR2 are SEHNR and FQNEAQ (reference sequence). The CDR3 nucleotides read TGTGCCAGCAGCAACCAAGCGGGAGGGTCCTCCGGGGAGCTGTTTTTT. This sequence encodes CASSNQAGGSSGELFF.

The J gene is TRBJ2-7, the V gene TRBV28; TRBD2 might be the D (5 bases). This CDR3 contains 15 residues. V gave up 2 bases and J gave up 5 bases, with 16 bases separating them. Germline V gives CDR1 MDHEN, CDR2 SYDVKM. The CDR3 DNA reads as TGTGCCAGCAGTTTACCCGGAGTAGCGATCGACGAGCAGTACTTC. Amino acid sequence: CASSLPGVAIDEQYF.

CDR3 nucleotides: TGTGCCAGCAAGAGAGGGAGGGTTCAAGAGACCCAGTACTTC. Its translation is CASKRGRVQETQYF. The chain combines TRBV6-1 with TRBJ2-5; 7 nucleotides match TRBD2. J gave up 2 bases and V 7 bases, and 7 bases lay outside the gene matches. The germline gives CDR1 MNHNS, CDR2 SASEGT. The CDR3 consists of 14 residues.

The CDR3 nucleotides are TGTGCCAGCAGTGAATCTTTGCCTAGCCCGACTAGCACAGATACGCAGTATTTT. This gives the protein CASSESLPSPTSTDTQYF. V and J are TRBV25-1 and TRBJ2-3, with TRBD2 as a possible D gene (5 bases). This CDR3 has 18 amino acids. Germline CDR1 is MGHDK and CDR2 is SYGVNS. V was pared by 1 base and J by 0 bases, with 17 bases between. Using reference TRBV25-1 and TRBJ2-3 for the parts outside the CDR3, the full variable domain is EADIYQTPRYLVIGTGKKITLECSQTMGHDKMYWYQQDPGMELHLIHYSYGVNSTEKGDLSSESTVSRIRTEHFPLTLESARPSHTSQYLCASSESLPSPTSTDTQYFGPGTRLTVL.

The CDR3 DNA is TGTGCCAGCAGCTTCGGACAGGGGGCCGGTGACACCGGGGAGCTGTTTTTT. Residues: CASSFGQGAGDTGELFF. The J gene is TRBJ2-2, the V gene TRBV11-2; the match to TRBD1 covers 11 bases. The CDR3 extends over 17 amino acids. CDR1 and CDR2 from the germline V gene are SGHAT and FQNNGV. The J segment lost 3 bases and the V segment lost 3 bases, leaving 6 bases of the junction unmatched.

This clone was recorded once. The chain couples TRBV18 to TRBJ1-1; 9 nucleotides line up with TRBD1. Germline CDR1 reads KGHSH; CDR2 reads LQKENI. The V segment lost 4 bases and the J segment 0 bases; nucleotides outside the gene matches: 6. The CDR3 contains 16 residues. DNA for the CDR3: TGTGCCAGCTCACTTGACCGGGACAGGGTGAACACTGAAGCTTTCTTT. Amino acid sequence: CASSLDRDRVNTEAFF. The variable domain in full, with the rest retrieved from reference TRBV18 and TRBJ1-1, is NAGVMQNPRHLVRRRGQEARLRCSPMKGHSHVYWYRQLPEEGLKFMVYLQKENIIDESGMPKERFSAEFPKEGPSILRIQQVVRGDSAAYFCASSLDRDRVNTEAFFGQGTRLTVV.

CDR3 protein: CASKAPGLAGDNEQFF. The CDR3 nucleotides read TGTGCCAGCAAGGCGCCCGGACTAGCGGGAGACAATGAGCAGTTCTTC. This chain links TRBV6-6 with TRBJ2-1, with 13 bases aligning to TRBD2. The V gene's germline CDR1 is MNHNY and CDR2 SVGAGI (reference sequence). The V gene end was trimmed by 7 bases and the J gene end by 5 bases; junction bases not matched to a gene: 8. This CDR3 is 16 amino acids long.

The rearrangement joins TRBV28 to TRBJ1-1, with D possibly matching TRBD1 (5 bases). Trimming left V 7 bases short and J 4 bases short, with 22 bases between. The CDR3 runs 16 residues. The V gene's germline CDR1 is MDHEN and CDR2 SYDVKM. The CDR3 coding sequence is TGTGCCAGCATCTCACCTCGGGGGGTTATGGCCACTGAAGCTTTCTTT. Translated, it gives CASISPRGVMATEAFF.